A selection of T cell receptor beta chains follows, all from one sample in a study of blood T cell repertoires in COVID-19. Assay: immunoSEQ multiplex PCR; the TCRdb copy retains only in-frame clones and omits some. This table has under 300,000 clones, about 87% appearing once. Source material: PBMCs or T cells enriched from blood (not recorded which). These receptors were taken from a woman between 50 and 59 years old who had recovered from COVID-19. Both conserved end residues are part of each CDR3. The D gene is left open where the match is weak. Clone size is given for some rows only: seen once, a few or many times, or a class if the clone is expanded.

TRBD1,-,TRBV6-5,TRBJ1-2,TGTGCCAGCAGTTACTCGTACAGGGGTCTTTATGGCTACACCTTC,CASSYSYRGLYGYTF
-,-,TRBV5-1,TRBJ1-1,TGCGCCAGCAGCCCGCTTGAGGGGAACACTGAAGCTTTCTTT,CASSPLEGNTEAFF
TRBD1,-,TRBV11-3,TRBJ2-1,TGTGCCAGCAGCTCAAGAGGGACAGGGGGTAGCAATGAGCAGTTCTTC,CASSSRGTGGSNEQFF
TRBD2,-,TRBV7-2,TRBJ2-3,TGTGCCAGCAGCTTAGGACTAGCGGTAGTAGCAGATACGCAGTATTTT,CASSLGLAVVADTQYF
TRBD1,few,TRBV19,TRBJ2-2,TGTGCCAGTATCAGTGGACAGGTGAACACCGGGGAGCTGTTTTTT,CASISGQVNTGELFF
-,-,TRBV2,TRBJ2-4,TGTGCCAGCGGTGCTAGTGGGAAAAACATTCAGTACTTC,CASGASGKNIQYF
TRBD1,-,TRBV6-2/TRBV6-3,TRBJ1-2,TGTGCCAGCAGTTCGGACAGGGCTGGAGGCTACACCTTC,CASSSDRAGGYTF
-,-,TRBV6-5,TRBJ2-1,TGTGCCAGCAGTTACTCCCAATCCGGGGATGAGCAGTTCTTC,CASSYSQSGDEQFF
-,-,TRBV7-2,TRBJ2-7,TGTGCCAGCAGCCTCCGAGGGGGCTCCTACGAGCAGTACTTC,CASSLRGGSYEQYF
-,-,TRBV28,TRBJ1-1,TGTGCCAGCAGCCTAGGGACAACTGAAGCTTTCTTT,CASSLGTTEAFF
TRBD1,-,TRBV6-5,TRBJ1-3,TGTGCCAGCAGACCCGAGGGACAGAGAAACACCATATATTTT,CASRPEGQRNTIYF
TRBD1,-,TRBV15,TRBJ1-2,TGTGCCACCAGCAGACAAACCGGGACAGCTAACTATGGCTACACCTTC,CATSRQTGTANYGYTF
-,-,TRBV28,TRBJ1-1,TGTGCCAGCAAACAGGGCTACACTGAAGCTTTCTTT,CASKQGYTEAFF
TRBD1,few,TRBV4-1,TRBJ1-5,TGCGCCAGCAGCCAAGCTCCGGGACAGAGCAATCAGCCCCAGCATTTT,CASSQAPGQSNQPQHF
-,-,TRBV4-3,TRBJ2-7,TGCGCCAGCAGCCAAGATGGTACAGGGTGGGTCGCCGAGCAGTACTTC,CASSQDGTGWVAEQYF
TRBD2,-,TRBV20-1,TRBJ2-1,TGCAGTGCTAGTAAAGGCGGGAGTATGAATGAGCAGTTCTTC,CSASKGGSMNEQFF
TRBD1,-,TRBV10-3,TRBJ1-2,TGTGCCACACAGCCTGGACAGGGCAGTGGCTACACCTTC,CATQPGQGSGYTF
-,-,TRBV6-5,TRBJ1-2,TGTGCCAGCAGGGGGACTGGGAGGAGAAGTGGCTACACCTTC,CASRGTGRRSGYTF
-,-,TRBV28,TRBJ1-6,TGTGCCAGCAGTTACGGGGGGGTTGGCTCCTATAATTCACCCCTCCACTTT,CASSYGGVGSYNSPLHF
-,-,TRBV4-3,TRBJ2-7,TGCGCCAGCAGCCAAGATGGCGGCTACGAGCAGTACTTC,CASSQDGGYEQYF
-,-,TRBV7-6,TRBJ2-2,TGTGCCAGCAGCTTAGATCTCTTCACCGGGGAGCTGTTTTTT,CASSLDLFTGELFF
TRBD2,-,TRBV7-2,TRBJ2-7,TGTGCCAGCAGCTTACAAACTAGCGGCTACGAGCAGTACTTC,CASSLQTSGYEQYF
TRBD1,-,TRBV28,TRBJ1-1,TGTGCCAGCAGTGCAGGGGGCGACACTGAAGCTTTCTTT,CASSAGGDTEAFF
-,-,TRBV18,TRBJ1-3,TGTGCCAGCTCACGAGCCGGGAGCCCCCGTTTAGGCTCTGGAAACACCATATATTTT,CASSRAGSPRLGSGNTIYF
TRBD2,-,TRBV6-6,TRBJ2-5,TGTGCCAGCAGGGGGACTAGCGGGATAACCTTAGAGACCCAGTACTTC,CASRGTSGITLETQYF
TRBD1,-,TRBV9,TRBJ1-5,TGTGCCAGCAGCGCCGGTACAGGGGCAGGGATTCAGCCCCAGCATTTT,CASSAGTGAGIQPQHF
TRBD2,-,TRBV7-2,TRBJ2-4,TGTGCCAGCAGCTTGGACAGGACTAGCGGGCATATAGCCAAAAACATTCAGTACTTC,CASSLDRTSGHIAKNIQYF